A selection of T cell receptor beta chains follows, all from one sample in a study of T-cell reconstitution after alpha-beta-depleted transplantation in children. Using its own MiXCR run on the PCR reads, TCRdb lists one record per CDR3 protein. The table shows some 220,000 distinct CDR3 sequences, with around 9.6% occurring only once. The specimen was PBMCs from the stem cell graft donor, collected from the stem cell graft. These receptors all come from a human donor who donated a stem cell graft to a child with acute lymphoblastic leukemia. CDR3s include the opening cysteine and the closing phenylalanine or tryptophan. The D gene is left open where the match is weak. Some rows have no size entry. The others give once, few or many, or a class for an expanded clone.

abundance: .
v_gene: TRBV27
d_gene: .
j_gene: TRBJ1-5
CDR3nt: TGTGCCAGCAGTACGCACAGGGTTAATCAGCCCCAGCATTTT
CDR3aa: CASSTHRVNQPQHF

abundance: many
v_gene: TRBV5-6
d_gene: .
j_gene: TRBJ2-3
CDR3nt: TGTGCCAGCAGCTTTATCCCGGGCACAGATACGCAGTATTTT
CDR3aa: CASSFIPGTDTQYF

abundance: many
v_gene: TRBV5-1
d_gene: TRBD1
j_gene: TRBJ1-1
CDR3nt: TGCGCCAGCAGCCACGGACAGGGGCGAACTGAAGCTTTCTTT
CDR3aa: CASSHGQGRTEAFF

abundance: .
v_gene: TRBV20-1
d_gene: TRBD1
j_gene: TRBJ2-7
CDR3nt: TGCAGTGCTAGAGTACAGGACAGGGGGAACTTC
CDR3aa: CSARVQDRGNF

abundance: .
v_gene: TRBV27
d_gene: .
j_gene: TRBJ2-4
CDR3nt: TGTGCCAGCAGTTTAGGGGGGTCACTAGCCAAAAACATTCAGTACTTC
CDR3aa: CASSLGGSLAKNIQYF

abundance: few
v_gene: TRBV3-1
d_gene: TRBD1
j_gene: TRBJ2-7
CDR3nt: TGTGCCAGCACGGAGACAGGGAAGGACGAGCAGTACTTC
CDR3aa: CASTETGKDEQYF

abundance: .
v_gene: TRBV19
d_gene: TRBD1
j_gene: TRBJ1-1
CDR3nt: TGTGCCAGTAGTACCTCATTTGGACAGGGCAGTGAGGACACTGAAGCTTTCTTT
CDR3aa: CASSTSFGQGSEDTEAFF

abundance: .
v_gene: TRBV7-9
d_gene: TRBD2
j_gene: TRBJ2-3
CDR3nt: TGTGCCAGCAGCTCCACCCTGACAGCGGGGGATAGCACAGATACGCAGTATTTT
CDR3aa: CASSSTLTAGDSTDTQYF

abundance: few
v_gene: TRBV7-2
d_gene: TRBD1
j_gene: TRBJ1-5
CDR3nt: TGTGCCAGCAGCGATAGAGGGACAGGGGTTTGGCCCCAGCATTTT
CDR3aa: CASSDRGTGVWPQHF

abundance: few
v_gene: TRBV7-2
d_gene: .
j_gene: TRBJ1-2
CDR3nt: TGTGCCAGCAGCTTATTCCGGACAGATTATGGCTACACCTTC
CDR3aa: CASSLFRTDYGYTF

abundance: many
v_gene: TRBV5-1
d_gene: .
j_gene: TRBJ2-3
CDR3nt: TGCGCCAGCAGCCAGGACACAGATACGCAGTATTTT
CDR3aa: CASSQDTDTQYF

abundance: many
v_gene: TRBV6-5
d_gene: TRBD1
j_gene: TRBJ1-2
CDR3nt: TGTGCCAGCAGTTACATCGGACAGGCCGCCGGCATTGGCTACACCTTC
CDR3aa: CASSYIGQAAGIGYTF

abundance: .
v_gene: TRBV5-1
d_gene: .
j_gene: TRBJ2-3
CDR3nt: TGCGCCAGCAGCTTGATGGGGGACGCAGATACGCAGTATTTT
CDR3aa: CASSLMGDADTQYF

abundance: .
v_gene: TRBV5-1
d_gene: .
j_gene: TRBJ1-2
CDR3nt: TGCGCCAGCAGCTTGGCCGGAGAAGATGGCTACACCTTC
CDR3aa: CASSLAGEDGYTF

abundance: few
v_gene: TRBV20-1
d_gene: .
j_gene: TRBJ2-5
CDR3nt: TGCAGTGCTTCGTCTTCGTACCAAGAGACCCAGTACTTC
CDR3aa: CSASSSYQETQYF

abundance: .
v_gene: TRBV14
d_gene: .
j_gene: TRBJ1-1
CDR3nt: TGTGCCAGCAGCCCGGATGGGGGGATTGAAGCTTTCTTT
CDR3aa: CASSPDGGIEAFF

abundance: few
v_gene: TRBV10-3
d_gene: TRBD2
j_gene: TRBJ2-1
CDR3nt: TGTGCCATCAGTCTGGCGGGGGGGCGTGATGAGCAGTTCTTC
CDR3aa: CAISLAGGRDEQFF

abundance: many
v_gene: TRBV5-1
d_gene: TRBD1
j_gene: TRBJ1-1
CDR3nt: TGCGCCAGCAGCTTGCCCAGGACAGGCTGGAACACTGAAGCTTTCTTT
CDR3aa: CASSLPRTGWNTEAFF